Sequencing of this T cell receptor beta chain was carried out in a study of neurological immune-mediated disorders. Looked up from germline, CDR1 is MDHEN and CDR2 is SYDVKM. Deletions cut 5 bases from V and 3 bases from J, with 26 bases between. The CDR3 consists of 19 residues. In its sample, this clonotype was seen many times. TCRdb re-derived calls from the 5' RACE reads in MiXCR, one entry per CDR3 protein. The sample has around 60,000 distinct CDR3 sequences, 3% to 4% seen once. Sequencing used PBMCs. The sequence was collected from a woman aged 60-75 years with multiple sclerosis. The genes are TRBV28 and TRBJ2-4, with D maybe TRBD1 (5 bases). CDR3: CASSLRSPQAGLYKNIQYF. The CDR3 bases are TGTGCCAGCAGTCTAAGGTCCCCACAGGCAGGCCTGTACAAAAACATTCAGTACTTC.